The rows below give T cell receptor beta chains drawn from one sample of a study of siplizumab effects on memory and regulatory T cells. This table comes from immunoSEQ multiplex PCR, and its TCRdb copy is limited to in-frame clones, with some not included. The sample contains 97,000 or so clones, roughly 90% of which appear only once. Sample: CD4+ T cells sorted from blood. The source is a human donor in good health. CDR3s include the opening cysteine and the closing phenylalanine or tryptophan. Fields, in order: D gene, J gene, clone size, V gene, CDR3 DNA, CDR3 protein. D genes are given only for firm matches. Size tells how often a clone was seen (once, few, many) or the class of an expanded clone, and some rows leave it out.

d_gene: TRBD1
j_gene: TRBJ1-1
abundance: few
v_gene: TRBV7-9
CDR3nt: TGTGCCAGCCACGAAACAGGGGCTGAAGCTTTCTTT
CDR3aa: CASHETGAEAFF

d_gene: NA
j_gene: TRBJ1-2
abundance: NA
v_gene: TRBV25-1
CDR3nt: TGTGCCAGCAGTGCTGAGACGGATTATGGCTACACCTTC
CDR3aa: CASSAETDYGYTF

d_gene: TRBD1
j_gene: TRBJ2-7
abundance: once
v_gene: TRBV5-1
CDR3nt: TGCGCCAGCAGCTGGGGACAGGGGCGCCAGCAGTACTTC
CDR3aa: CASSWGQGRQQYF

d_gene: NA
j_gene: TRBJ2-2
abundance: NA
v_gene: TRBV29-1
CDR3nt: TGCAGCGTTGAGGAATTCAGGGGTAACGGGGAGCTGTTTTTT
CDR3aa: CSVEEFRGNGELFF

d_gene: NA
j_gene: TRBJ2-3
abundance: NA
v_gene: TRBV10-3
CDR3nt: TGTGCCATCAGTGTTACAGATACGCAGTATTTT
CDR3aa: CAISVTDTQYF

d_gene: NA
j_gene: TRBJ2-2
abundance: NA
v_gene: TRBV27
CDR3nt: TGTGCCAGCAGGTTAGCGCCGAACACCGGGGAGCTGTTTTTT
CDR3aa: CASRLAPNTGELFF

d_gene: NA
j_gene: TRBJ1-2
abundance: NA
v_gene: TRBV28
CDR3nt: TGTGCCAGCAGAAGGGACATTTATGGCTACACCTTC
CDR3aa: CASRRDIYGYTF

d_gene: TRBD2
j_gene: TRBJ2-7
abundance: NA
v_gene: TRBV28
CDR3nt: TGTGCCAGCCCCCCGGGAGCGGGAGGGCCACAGGGGTCCTACGAGCAGTACTTC
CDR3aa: CASPPGAGGPQGSYEQYF

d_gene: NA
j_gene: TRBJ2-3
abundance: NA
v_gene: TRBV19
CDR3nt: TGTGCCAGTAGTTGGACCAAGAGAATCACAGATACGCAGTATTTT
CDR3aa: CASSWTKRITDTQYF

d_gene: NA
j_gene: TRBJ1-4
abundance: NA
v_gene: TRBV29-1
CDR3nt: TGCAGCGTTGGAGAACGGGGGAGGAAGGAAAAACTGTTTTTT
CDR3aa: CSVGERGRKEKLFF

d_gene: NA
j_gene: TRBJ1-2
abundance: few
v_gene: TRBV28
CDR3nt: TGTGCCAGCAGTTTAAAATTCGGGAGCTATGGCTACACCTTC
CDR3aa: CASSLKFGSYGYTF

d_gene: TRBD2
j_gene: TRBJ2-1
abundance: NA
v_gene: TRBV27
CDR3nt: TGTGCCAGCAGTTTTGGGACTAGCGGCTCAAGCTCCTACAATGAGCAGTTCTTC
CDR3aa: CASSFGTSGSSSYNEQFF

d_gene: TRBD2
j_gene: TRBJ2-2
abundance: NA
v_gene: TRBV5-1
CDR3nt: TGCGCCAGCAGCTCCATAGCGGGTATAAACACCGGGGAGCTGTTTTTT
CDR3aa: CASSSIAGINTGELFF

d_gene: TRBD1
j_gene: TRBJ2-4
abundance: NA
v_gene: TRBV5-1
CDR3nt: TGCGCCAGCAGCCCCGGTTTGACAGGGGTACACATTCAGTACTTC
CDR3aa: CASSPGLTGVHIQYF

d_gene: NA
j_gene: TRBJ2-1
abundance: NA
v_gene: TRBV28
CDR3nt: TGTGCCAGCAAGAGTGGGACACAAAGGGTAAATGAGCAGTTCTTC
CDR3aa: CASKSGTQRVNEQFF

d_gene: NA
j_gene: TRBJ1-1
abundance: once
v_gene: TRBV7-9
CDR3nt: TGTGCCAGCAGCTTTGGTGACCCATTGAACACTGAAGCTTTCTTT
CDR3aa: CASSFGDPLNTEAFF

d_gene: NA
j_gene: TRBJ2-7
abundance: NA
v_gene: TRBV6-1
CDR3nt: TGTGCCAGCAGCGTGGGGACGGGGCTCTACGAGCAGTACTTC
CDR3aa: CASSVGTGLYEQYF

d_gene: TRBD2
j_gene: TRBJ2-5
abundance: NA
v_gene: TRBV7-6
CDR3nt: TGTGCCAGCAGCTTAGACCTTTGGACTAGCGGAGAGACCCAGTACTTC
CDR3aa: CASSLDLWTSGETQYF

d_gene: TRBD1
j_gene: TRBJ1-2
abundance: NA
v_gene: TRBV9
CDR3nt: TGTGCCAGCAGCCCTGCGCCGGGACAGAACTATGGCTACACCTTC
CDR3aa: CASSPAPGQNYGYTF

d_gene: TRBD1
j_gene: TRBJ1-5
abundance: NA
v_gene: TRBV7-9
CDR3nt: TGTGCCAGCAGCTTAGGACAGGGAAGCAATCAGCCCCAGCATTTT
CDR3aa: CASSLGQGSNQPQHF

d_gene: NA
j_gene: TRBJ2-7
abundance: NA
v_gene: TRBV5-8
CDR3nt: TGTGCCAGCAGCTTGAAACAGGGGAGGAACGAGCAGTACTTC
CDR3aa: CASSLKQGRNEQYF

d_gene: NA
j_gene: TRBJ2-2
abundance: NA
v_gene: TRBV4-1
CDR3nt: TGCGCCAGCAGCCAAGAACGGGTAGAGGGAGGCCAGGAGCTGTTTTTT
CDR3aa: CASSQERVEGGQELFF

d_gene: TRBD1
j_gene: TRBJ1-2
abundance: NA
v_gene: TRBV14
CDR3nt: TGTGCCAGCTGTGACAGGGAGTATGGCTACACCTTC
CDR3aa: CASCDREYGYTF

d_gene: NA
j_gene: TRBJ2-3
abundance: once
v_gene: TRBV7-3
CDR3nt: TGTGCCAGCAGCCTTAGGGGGGAGCGGTCAGATACGCAGTATTTT
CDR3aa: CASSLRGERSDTQYF

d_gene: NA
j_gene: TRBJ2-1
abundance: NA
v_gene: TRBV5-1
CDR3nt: TGCGCCAGCGCCCTTACCATCCAGGGAGGCAATGAGCAGTTCTTC
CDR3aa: CASALTIQGGNEQFF

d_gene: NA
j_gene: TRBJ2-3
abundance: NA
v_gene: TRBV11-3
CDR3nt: TGTGCCAGCGAGCCAGATACGCAGTATTTT
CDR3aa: CASEPDTQYF

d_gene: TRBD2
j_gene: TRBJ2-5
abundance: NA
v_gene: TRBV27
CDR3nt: TGTGCCAGCAGTCCCGGACCAGCGGGAGGGCCAGGGACCCAGTACTTC
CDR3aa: CASSPGPAGGPGTQYF

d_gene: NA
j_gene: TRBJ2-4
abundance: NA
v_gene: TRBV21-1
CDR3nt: TGTGCCAGCAAACCGTCGACAAGAGCCAAAAACATTCAGTACTTC
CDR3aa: CASKPSTRAKNIQYF

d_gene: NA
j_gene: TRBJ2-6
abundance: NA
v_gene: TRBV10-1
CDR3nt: TGCGCCAGCAGCGAATCTGGGGCCAACGTCCTGACTTTC
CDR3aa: CASSESGANVLTF

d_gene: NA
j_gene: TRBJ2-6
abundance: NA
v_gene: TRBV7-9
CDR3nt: TGTGCCAGCACGAGGCGCGGAGGGGCCAACGTCCTGACTTTC
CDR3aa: CASTRRGGANVLTF

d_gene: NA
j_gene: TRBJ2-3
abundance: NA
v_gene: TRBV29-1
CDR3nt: TGCAGCGGTTCTATGAAGGGGGATAGCACAGATACGCAGTATTTT
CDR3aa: CSGSMKGDSTDTQYF

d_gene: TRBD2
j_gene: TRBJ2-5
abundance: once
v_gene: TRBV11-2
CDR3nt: TGTGCCAGCAGCTTAAGGGTCCTAGCGGGAGGGCAAGAGACCCAGTACTTC
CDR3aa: CASSLRVLAGGQETQYF

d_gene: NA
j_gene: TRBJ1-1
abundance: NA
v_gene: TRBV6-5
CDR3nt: TGTGCCAGCAGTTACCATGGACAGAACACTGAAGCTTTCTTT
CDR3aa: CASSYHGQNTEAFF

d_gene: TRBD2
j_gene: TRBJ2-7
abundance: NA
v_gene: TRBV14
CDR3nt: TGTGCCAGCAGTGGCGGGACTAGTTGGTACGAGCAGTACTTC
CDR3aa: CASSGGTSWYEQYF

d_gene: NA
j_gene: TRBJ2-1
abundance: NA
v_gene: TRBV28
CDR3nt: TGTGCCAGCAGTCCCTCGCTCGCGGCGCGGGCCAATGAGCAGTTCTTC
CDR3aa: CASSPSLAARANEQFF

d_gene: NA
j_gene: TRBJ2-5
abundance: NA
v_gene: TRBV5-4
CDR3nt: TGTGCCAGCAGCCCCGACACTATAGGGAGAGAGACCCAGTACTTC
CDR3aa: CASSPDTIGRETQYF

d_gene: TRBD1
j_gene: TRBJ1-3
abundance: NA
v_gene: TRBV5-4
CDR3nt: TGTGCCAGCAGATTACAGGGGGCTGGAAACACCATATATTTT
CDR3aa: CASRLQGAGNTIYF

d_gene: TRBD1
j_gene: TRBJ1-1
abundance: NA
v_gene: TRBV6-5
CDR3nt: TGTGCCAGCAGTGCCGACAGGGGTGGTTTGGAAGCTTTCTTT
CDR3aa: CASSADRGGLEAFF

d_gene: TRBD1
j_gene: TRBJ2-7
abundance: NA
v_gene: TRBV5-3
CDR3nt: TGTGCCATCGGGACAGCCAAGTACGAGCAGTACTTC
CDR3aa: CAIGTAKYEQYF

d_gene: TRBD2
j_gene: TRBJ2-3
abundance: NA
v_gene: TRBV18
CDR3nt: TGTGCCAGCTCACCACCCGGGAGGTATACGCAGTATTTT
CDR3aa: CASSPPGRYTQYF

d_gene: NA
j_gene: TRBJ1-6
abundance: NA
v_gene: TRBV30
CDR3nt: TGTGCCTGGACACGCCAGCTTACAGAATCTAATTCACCCCTCCACTTT
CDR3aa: CAWTRQLTESNSPLHF

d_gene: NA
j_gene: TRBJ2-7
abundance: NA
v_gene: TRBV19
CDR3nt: TGTGCCAGTGGAAGCTACGAGCAGTACTTC
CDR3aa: CASGSYEQYF

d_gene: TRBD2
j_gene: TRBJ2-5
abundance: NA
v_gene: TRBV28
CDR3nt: TGTGCCAGCAGGGGCGGGAGTTTGGCCCAAGAGACCCAGTACTTC
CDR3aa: CASRGGSLAQETQYF

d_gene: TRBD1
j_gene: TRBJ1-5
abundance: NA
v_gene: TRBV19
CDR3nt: TGTGCCAGTAGCGCGACAGGGGTTGACCGTCAGCCCCAGCATTTT
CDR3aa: CASSATGVDRQPQHF

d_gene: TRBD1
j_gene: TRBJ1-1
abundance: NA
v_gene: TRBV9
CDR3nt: TGTGCCAGCAGCCCCATCGACAGGGGCGCTGAAGCTTTCTTT
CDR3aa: CASSPIDRGAEAFF

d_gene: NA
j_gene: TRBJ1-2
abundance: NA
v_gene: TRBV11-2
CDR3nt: TGTGCCAGCAGCTTAGATTTCTTCGGCGATGGCTACACCTTC
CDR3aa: CASSLDFFGDGYTF

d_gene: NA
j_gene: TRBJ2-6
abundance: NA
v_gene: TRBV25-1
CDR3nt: TGTGCCAGCAGTGAAGACCGGTGGGGGGCCAACGTCCTGACTTTC
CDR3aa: CASSEDRWGANVLTF

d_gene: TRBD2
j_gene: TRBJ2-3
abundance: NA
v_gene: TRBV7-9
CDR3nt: TGTGCCAGCAGCTTCTACGCTAGCGGGAGTTGGGCAGATACGCAGTATTTT
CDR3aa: CASSFYASGSWADTQYF

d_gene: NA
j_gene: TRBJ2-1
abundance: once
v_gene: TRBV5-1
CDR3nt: TGCGCCAGCAGTCCGACCTACCGTAGAGACAATGAGCAGTTCTTC
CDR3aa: CASSPTYRRDNEQFF

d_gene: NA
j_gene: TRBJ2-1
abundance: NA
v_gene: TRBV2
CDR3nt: TGTGCCAGCAGGGAGCGGACGTCCCCTGCCTACAATGAGCAGTTCTTC
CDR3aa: CASRERTSPAYNEQFF

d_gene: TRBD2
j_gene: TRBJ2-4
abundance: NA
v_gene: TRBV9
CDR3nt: TGTGCCAGCAGCGTAGGTATAGCGGGAGCGGCCAAAAACATTCAGTACTTC
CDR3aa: CASSVGIAGAAKNIQYF

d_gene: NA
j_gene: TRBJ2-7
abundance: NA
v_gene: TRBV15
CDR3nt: TGTGCCACCAGCACAAAAGGGCGATCAAACGAGCAGTACTTC
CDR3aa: CATSTKGRSNEQYF

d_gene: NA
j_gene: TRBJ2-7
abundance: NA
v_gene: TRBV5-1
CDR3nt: TGCGCCAGCAGCTTGTACGGACCCCTTAGCTCCTACGAGCAGTACTTC
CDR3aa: CASSLYGPLSSYEQYF